These 18 T cell receptor beta chains were sequenced from one sample in a study of Tregs in tolerant kidney transplant recipients (dated by TCRdb to about 2019). Library method: the immunoSEQ multiplex PCR assay. The immuneACCESS repertoire file appears here via TCRdb, limited to in-frame rearrangements. These files lack a portion of the clones; in checked studies, under half of the deficit traces to unresolved V genes, and the cause of the others is not known. The sample table includes nearly 15,000 clones. The biggest ten clones account for less than 4% of the sample. Transplants used related donors with nonmyeloablative bone marrow transplantation; mixed chimerism was transient in the human trials. Sequenced material: CD4+ T cells from blood (PBMCs), taken 12 months after the transplant. All receptors derive from a human patient who received a combined kidney and bone marrow transplant. Some T cells seen after a transplant may have their origin in the graft donor.

Concerning this clone: The CDR3 end falls 3 residues outside the read, so it is completed with the germline J gene. This chain links TRBV7-3 with TRBJ1-2; 7 positions match TRBD1. The germline gives CDR1 SGHTA, CDR2 FQGTGA. CDR3 length: 13 residues. The junction had 4 bases not matched to a gene; V was cut back by 5 bases and J by 4 bases. CDR3 residues: CASSPQGSYGYTF. The DNA read from the CDR3 is TGTGCCAGCAGCCCACAGGGGTCCTATGGC.

On this clone: Sequencing ends 3 residues short of the CDR3 end; the germline J gene provides the rest. The genes are TRBV7-2 and TRBJ2-3, with TRBD2 identical over 7 bases. This CDR3 has 14 residues. J lost 3 bases, V lost 6 bases, and 6 bases had no gene match. CDR1 is SGHTA and CDR2 is FQGNSA in the germline V gene. The part of the CDR3 DNA that was read is TGTGCCAGCAGAAAGCGGGAAGGTACAGATACG. Protein sequence: CASRKREGTDT. The full CDR3 protein is CASRKREGTDTQYF.

The part of the CDR3 DNA that was read is TGCAGCGCCCAGACAGCGGGGTACTCCTACGAG. Translated: CSAQTAGYSYE. The CDR3 in full is CSAQTAGYSYEQYF. The rearrangement links TRBV29-1 to TRBJ2-7; TRBD2 matches 7 bases. The CDR3 is cut off 3 residues early in the read; its end comes from the germline J gene. J gave up 0 bases and V 7 bases, and 9 bases lay outside the gene matches. The germline CDR1 and CDR2 sequences are SQVTM and ANQGSEA. This CDR3 is built from 14 residues.

A note on this clone: The CDR3 end is not reached by the read, which stops 3 residues before it; the germline J gene fills it in. The chain has TRBV5-1 and TRBJ1-5; unclear D gene. Trimming pared 0 bases from V and 3 bases from J, leaving 4 bases between. CDR3 length: 13 amino acids. In germline, CDR1 is SGHRS, CDR2 YFSETQ. The sequenced part of the CDR3 DNA is TGCGCCAGCAGCTTGGACACCAATCAGCCC. Protein sequence: CASSLDTNQP. In full, the CDR3 reads CASSLDTNQPQHF.

CDR3 region: CAWSMGGQETQYF. The DNA read from the CDR3 is TGTGCCTGGAGTATGGGGGGGCAAGAGACC. The chain links TRBV30 to TRBJ2-5; 7 nucleotides agree with TRBD2. The read terminates 3 residues ahead of where the CDR3 ends, so the germline J gene completes it. The CDR3 has 13 residues. V shed 2 bases and J 2 bases; nucleotides not matched to a gene: 2. Per germline, CDR1 GTSNPN and CDR2 SVGIG (reference sequence). Full variable domain (rest looked up from reference TRBV30 and TRBJ2-5): SQTIHQWPATLVQPVGSPLSLECTVEGTSNPNLYWYRQAAGRGLQLLFYSVGIGQISSEVPQNLSASRPQDRQFILSSKKLLLSDSGFYLCAWSMGGQETQYFGPGTRLLVL.

Regarding this clone: The read ends 3 residues shy of where the CDR3 ends; the end is completed using the germline J gene. The chain employs TRBV29-1 and TRBJ2-5, with 9 bases that match TRBD1. Germline-derived CDR1 and CDR2 are SQVTM and ANQGSEA. CDR3 length: 18 amino acids. The junction had 15 bases not matched to a gene; V was cut back by 3 bases and J by 1 base. The CDR3 here is CSVDVWGSTGGIQETQYF. The DNA read from the CDR3 is TGCAGCGTTGATGTCTGGGGATCGACAGGGGGGATCCAAGAGACC.

Comment on this clone: The read terminates 3 residues before the CDR3 end, so the remaining end is supplied by the germline J gene. This chain uses TRBV20-1 with TRBJ2-3, with D possibly TRBD1 on 5 matching bases. V was cut by 3 bases and J by 7 bases, with 23 bases left in between. CDR3 length: 16 amino acids. Germline V gene sequence: CDR1 DFQATT, CDR2 SNEGSKA (reference sequence). Incomplete CDR3 DNA: TGCAGTGCTAGTTCTCCAGGGTTCATTATAGGAAATACG. Translated: CSASSPGFIIGNT. From start to end, the CDR3 is CSASSPGFIIGNTQYF.

Note on this clone: The read ends 3 residues shy of where the CDR3 ends; the end is completed using the germline J gene. The genes are TRBV12-3 or TRBV12-4 and TRBJ2-7; 12 bases map to TRBD2. The length of the CDR3 is 17 residues. Trimming took 3 bases from V and 0 from J; bases not matched to a gene: 6. CDR3 DNA, as far as it was read: TGTGCCAGCAGTTTGGGGACTAGCGGGTGGAGCTCCTACGAG. Translated: CASSLGTSGWSSYE. The full CDR3 sequence reads CASSLGTSGWSSYEQYF.

Remarks on this clone: The CDR3 end is not reached by the read, which stops 3 residues before it; the germline J gene fills it in. This chain joins TRBV19 and TRBJ2-5; possible D gene TRBD1, 6 bases. The ends were cut back, 0 bases at V and 5 bases at J, with 13 bases in the middle. Germline CDR1 reads LNHDA; CDR2 reads SQIVND (reference sequence). The CDR3 spans 15 residues. The DNA read from the CDR3 is TGTGCCAGTAGTATAGATGGGGGCCGCCCGGAGACC. Translating it yields CASSIDGGRPET. The complete CDR3 protein is CASSIDGGRPETQYF.

Details on this clone: The CDR3 goes on 3 residues after the read ends, and that part is filled in from the germline J gene. The V and J genes are TRBV20-1 and TRBJ1-5, with 7 nucleotides matching TRBD1. Trimming took 3 bases from V and 7 from J; bases not matched to a gene: 12. Germline lookup yields CDR1 DFQATT and CDR2 SNEGSKA (reference sequence). CDR3 length: 15 amino acids. CDR3 in amino acids: CSARERQGYTQPQHF. CDR3 DNA, as far as it was read: TGCAGTGCTAGGGAGAGACAGGGATATACACAGCCC.

A note on this clone: Coverage ceases 3 residues before the CDR3 finishes, and the germline J gene fills in the end. The V call is TRBV19, the J call TRBJ1-1; 9 nucleotides align to TRBD1. The CDR3 sequence is 14 residues long. Trimming at V came to 6 bases and at J to 5 bases, leaving 7 bases not matched to a gene. Per the germline V gene, CDR1 is LNHDA and CDR2 is SQIVND (reference sequence). This CDR3 reads CASSRTGARTEAFF. CDR3 DNA, as far as it was read: TGTGCCAGTAGCCGGACAGGGGCGCGGACTGAA.

A remark on this clone: The read stops 3 residues short of the end of the CDR3; the missing end is completed from the germline J gene. The chain couples TRBV19 to TRBJ1-1; possible D gene TRBD1, 5 bases. V was pared by 3 bases and J by 4 bases, with 15 bases between. Germline values: CDR1 LNHDA, CDR2 SQIVND (reference sequence). The CDR3 consists of 15 residues. Partial CDR3 DNA: TGTGCCAGTAGTATCAAGCAGGGATTCGGCACTGAA. This translates into CASSIKQGFGTE. The CDR3 as a whole reads CASSIKQGFGTEAFF.

About this clone: The read comes to an end 3 residues before the CDR3 does, leaving the germline J gene to fill in the end. V usage is TRBV2 and J usage is TRBJ2-5, with D uncertain. Germline V gives CDR1 SNHLY, CDR2 FYNNEI. The V and J ends lost 2 bases and 2 bases respectively, with 6 bases between them. The CDR3 contains 13 residues. Incomplete CDR3 DNA: TGTGCCAGCAGTGAAACGGTGCAAGAGACC. This gives the protein CASSETVQET. The full-length CDR3 reads as CASSETVQETQYF.

A note on this clone: The sequence runs out 3 residues before the end of the CDR3; the remainder is reconstructed from the germline J gene. This chain joins TRBV18 and TRBJ1-5; 7 nucleotides align to TRBD1. The CDR3 is 13 amino acids. V shed 3 bases and J 4 bases; nucleotides not matched to a gene: 0. Germline CDR1 KGHSH, CDR2 LQKENI. Partial CDR3 DNA: TGTGCCAGCTCACCGGACAGGAATCAGCCC. Protein product: CASSPDRNQP. The whole CDR3 protein reads CASSPDRNQPQHF.

The CDR3 region is CASSSGGGNEQFF. The sequenced CDR3 bases are TGTGCCAGCAGCTCCGGGGGGGGAAATGAG. The chain combines TRBV7-3 with TRBJ2-1; 8 bases match TRBD2. The read terminates 3 residues ahead of where the CDR3 ends, so the germline J gene completes it. This CDR3 has 13 amino acids. Germline CDR1 reads SGHTA; CDR2 reads FQGTGA. V trimming: 4 bases; J trimming: 7 bases; junction bases outside the gene matches: 3.

CDR3 DNA (partial): TGTGCCAGCAGCGCCCCCATTGGGGCGGACTATGGC. This codes for CASSAPIGADYG. The whole CDR3 reads CASSAPIGADYGYTF. The chain combines TRBV7-9 with TRBJ1-2; tentative D call: TRBD1 (5 bases). The CDR3 goes on 3 residues after the read ends, and that part is filled in from the germline J gene. The CDR3 is made up of 15 amino acids. Per germline, CDR1 SEHNR and CDR2 FQNEAQ (reference sequence). V lost 5 bases and J lost 3, with 16 bases in between.

Turning to this clone: The read terminates 3 residues ahead of where the CDR3 ends, so the germline J gene completes it. The chain carries TRBV2 and TRBJ2-2; no firm D call. V lost 5 bases, J lost 6 bases, and 13 bases lay in between. This CDR3 has 14 residues. Germline values: CDR1 SNHLY, CDR2 FYNNEI. CDR3 sequence: CASSNYIVPGELFF. CDR3 bases read: TGTGCCAGCAGTAACTATATAGTCCCCGGGGAG.

In the case of this clone: From the germline J gene comes the end of the CDR3, since the read stops 3 residues before it. The chain carries TRBV11-2 and TRBJ2-2; 7 bases are shared with TRBD2. V lost 6 bases to trimming and J lost 1 base; unmatched junction nucleotides: 5. CDR3 length: 15 amino acids. The germline V gene has CDR1 SGHAT and CDR2 FQNNGV. The CDR3 bases that were read are TGTGCCAGCAGTGAGGGACTACAGAACACCGGGGAG. It encodes CASSEGLQNTGE. The whole CDR3 region reads CASSEGLQNTGELFF.